Included here is one TCR beta chain sequence, with context. The sample belongs to a study of regulatory T cells in long-lasting Graves disease. At the level of the study: Newly diagnosed Graves' patients had under 3 months of antithyroid drugs.

Time point specified: newly diagnosed GD, antithyroid drugs for less than 3 months. The TCR library was prepared using RNA isolated from PBMCs. The CDR3 has 13 residues. Germline V gene lookup returns CDR1 DFQATT and CDR2 SNEGSKA (reference sequence). V trimming: 6 bases; J trimming: 4 bases; junction bases outside the gene matches: 5. In building TCR beta libraries, iRepertoire HTBI primers were used together with Arm-PCR of CDR3 regions. MiXCR, applied by TCRdb to the multiplex PCR reads, yields one record per CDR3 protein. The sample lists about 620,000 distinct CDR3 sequences, approximately 15% occurring once. The same sample was also used in a study of T cells in Graves' hyperthyroidism and ophthalmopathy. That paper adds: It was a median about 7.1 months before onset that the model predicted ophthalmopathy.

The source was peripheral blood mononuclear cells (PBMCs), collected at new diagnosis, from a patient treated with antithyroid drugs. This TCR came from a woman in her 30s with Graves disease. The rearrangement links TRBV20-1 to TRBJ2-5; 10 bases match TRBD1. The CDR3 sequence is CSAPGQGGETQYF. DNA of the CDR3: TGCAGTGCCCCCGGACAGGGGGGAGAGACCCAGTACTTC.